Below are 8 T cell receptor beta chains sequenced from a single sample in a study of vaccination and CD4 T cells after COVID-19. Noted treatment: roughly 10-day PBMC culture with coronavirus spike peptide pools or control peptides (ViraFEST assay). Their antigens are not known. Sequence data for DNA of cultured CD4+ T cells were generated by the Oncomine TCR Beta short-read assay. TCRdb ran MiXCR on the PCR reads and lists one entry per CDR3 protein. The table has some 15,000 distinct CDR3 sequences, approximately 57% seen once; the top ten hold roughly 13%. The specimen was CD4+ T cells from blood, cultured in vitro. These receptors were obtained from a human donor who had recovered from COVID-19.

This rearrangement joins TRBV2 to TRBJ1-2, with unresolved D. Germline values: CDR1 SNHLY, CDR2 FYNNEI. The CDR3 runs to 13 residues. V was pared by 5 bases and J by 1 base, with 8 bases between. Here the CDR3 DNA reads TGTGCCAGCAGTCCAGGAATTAACTATGGCTACACCTTC. This codes for CASSPGINYGYTF.

The chain links TRBV14 to TRBJ2-2; 7 bases are a match to TRBD1. Germline assignment: CDR1 SGHDN and CDR2 FVKESK. V lost 1 base to trimming and J lost 8 bases; unmatched junction nucleotides: 10. The CDR3 spans 16 residues. The CDR3 DNA is TGTGCCAGCAGCCAAGGAAGGGGGCGCGTTACTGGGGAGCTGTTTTTT. Its protein is CASSQGRGRVTGELFF.

The J gene is TRBJ2-3, the V gene TRBV7-9; a possible D gene is TRBD1 (5 bases). CDR1 SEHNR and CDR2 FQNEAQ come from the germline V gene (reference sequence). Trimming left V 7 bases short and J 0 bases short, with 11 bases between. CDR3 length equals 14 residues. The CDR3 DNA sequence: TGTGCCAGCACCCCAGGGTCTAGCACAGATACGCAGTATTTT. The encoded protein is CASTPGSSTDTQYF.

This clonotype was counted a few times. The rearrangement links TRBV10-3 to TRBJ1-2; 8 nucleotides match TRBD1. The CDR3 sequence is 14 residues long. Per germline, CDR1 ENHRY and CDR2 SYGVKD. Germline trimming cut 6 bases from V and 4 bases from J; bases unmatched to any gene: 7. The CDR3 protein is CAIRNRTGSYGYTF. CDR3 nucleotides: TGTGCCATCAGAAACAGGACAGGGAGCTATGGCTACACCTTC.

The gene calls are TRBV29-1 and TRBJ1-1, with TRBD1 matching 10 bases. In germline, CDR1 is SQVTM, CDR2 ANQGSEA. Trimming cost V 3 bases and J 1 base; bases outside gene matches: 5. The CDR3 length is 15 residues. The CDR3 loop is CSVDRQGAENTEAFF. The CDR3 bases are TGCAGCGTTGACCGACAGGGGGCCGAGAACACTGAAGCTTTCTTT.

V and J are TRBV6-2 or TRBV6-3 and TRBJ2-2; D may be TRBD1 (6 bases). The CDR3 consists of 16 residues. Trimming removed 0 bases at V and 2 bases at J, with 10 bases between. The V gene's germline CDR1 is MNHEY and CDR2 SVGEGT. The CDR3 DNA reads as TGTGCCAGCAGTTACTCCGGACAGACCAACACCGGGGAGCTGTTTTTT. Its protein is CASSYSGQTNTGELFF.

The chain combines TRBV7-8 with TRBJ2-2; D unclear. The CDR3 loop spans 14 amino acids. Trimming removed 2 bases at V and 0 bases at J, with 4 bases between. Germline CDR1 reads SGHVS; CDR2 reads FQNEAQ. The CDR3 region is CASSLTANTGELFF. CDR3 nucleotide sequence: TGTGCCAGCAGCTTAACCGCGAACACCGGGGAGCTGTTTTTT.

A few counts support this clonotype. DNA of the CDR3: TGTGCCAGCAGCAAAGAGAACACCGGGGAGCTGTTTTTT. It specifies CASSKENTGELFF. The V and J genes are TRBV21-1 and TRBJ2-2. TRBV21-1 is a listed pseudogene. The CDR3 contains 13 residues.